The 21 T cell receptor beta chains in this list originate from one sample, sequenced in a study of blood T cell repertoires in COVID-19. Repertoires were generated with immunoSEQ multiplex PCR, while TCRdb's copy carries only in-frame clones and drops some. Of 250,000 to 400,000 clones listed, 75% to 90% are singletons. Material for sequencing was peripheral blood. The receptor set was obtained from a woman in her twenties or thirties with COVID-19, enrolled during active disease.

This rearrangement joins TRBV19 to TRBJ1-5; tentative D call: TRBD1 (5 bases). Germline V gives CDR1 LNHDA, CDR2 SQIVND (reference sequence). V was cut by 5 bases and J by 7 bases, with 12 bases left in between. This CDR3 spans 13 amino acids. Here the CDR3 DNA reads TGTGCCAGTAGTGGGGGGGGGAGACAGCCCCAGCATTTT. This gives the protein CASSGGGRQPQHF.

This chain connects TRBV5-1 to TRBJ2-7; D possibly corresponds to TRBD1 (5 bases). This CDR3 comprises 13 residues. V gave up 3 bases and J gave up 2 bases, with 9 bases separating them. Germline V gene sequence: CDR1 SGHRS, CDR2 YFSETQ. CDR3 nucleotides: TGCGCCAGCAGCTACCCAGGGACCTACGAGCAGTACTTC. Encoded protein: CASSYPGTYEQYF.

This chain connects TRBV25-1 to TRBJ2-3; D unresolved. Per the germline V gene, CDR1 is MGHDK and CDR2 is SYGVNS. The V end was cut by 6 bases, the J end by 4 bases, with 11 bases between. This CDR3 contains 13 residues. The CDR3 nucleotides read TGTGCCAGCAGCGCGGTCTCACCAGATACGCAGTATTTT. Its translation is CASSAVSPDTQYF.

This rearrangement joins TRBV18 to TRBJ2-1; D might be TRBD2 (5 bases). The ends were cut back, 5 bases at V and 3 bases at J, with 14 bases in the middle. The length of the CDR3 is 15 residues. CDR1 and CDR2 from the germline V gene are KGHSH and LQKENI. The CDR3 region has the DNA TGTGCCAGCTCATCTCGGGGAGCCAACTACAATGAGCAGTTCTTC. Amino acids: CASSSRGANYNEQFF. The variable domain in full, completed from reference TRBV18 and TRBJ2-1, reads NAGVMQNPRHLVRRRGQEARLRCSPMKGHSHVYWYRQLPEEGLKFMVYLQKENIIDESGMPKERFSAEFPKEGPSILRIQQVVRGDSAAYFCASSSRGANYNEQFFGPGTRLTVL.

This chain links TRBV19 with TRBJ2-7, with 9 bases identical to TRBD2. Germline values: CDR1 LNHDA, CDR2 SQIVND (reference sequence). With 2 bases clipped from V and 6 bases from J, the junction kept 2 bases outside the gene matches. The CDR3 contains 13 residues. CDR3 coding DNA: TGTGCCAGTAGTATAAGGCGGGAGGGCGAGCAGTACTTC. Residues: CASSIRREGEQYF. Full variable domain (outside the CDR3, taken from reference TRBV19 and TRBJ2-7): DGGITQSPKYLFRKEGQNVTLSCEQNLNHDAMYWYRQDPGQGLRLIYYSQIVNDFQKGDIAEGYSVSREKKESFPLTVTSAQKNPTAFYLCASSIRREGEQYFGPGTRLTVT.

This sequence joins TRBV5-1 and TRBJ1-3, with D maybe TRBD1 (6 bases). This CDR3 is 16 amino acids long. V lost 2 bases and J lost 0, with 12 bases in between. CDR1 is SGHRS, CDR2 YFSETQ, per germline. The CDR3 loop is CASSLGQTSSGNTIYF. DNA for the CDR3: TGCGCCAGCAGCTTAGGACAGACTTCCTCTGGAAACACCATATATTTT.

The J gene is TRBJ1-3, the V gene TRBV10-3; D not resolved. The CDR3 spans 15 residues. Trimming shortened V by 3 bases and J by 2 bases, and 11 bases separated the two germline ends. Germline CDR1 is ENHRY and CDR2 is SYGVKD. The CDR3: CAISEGRSPGNTIYF. The CDR3 DNA follows: TGTGCCATCAGTGAAGGTCGGAGTCCTGGAAACACCATATATTTT.

The J gene is TRBJ1-5, the V gene TRBV3-1 (or the pseudogene TRBV3-2); the D gene is possibly TRBD1 (5 bases). The CDR3 is made up of 15 amino acids. Germline V CDR1 and CDR2: LGHDT, YNNKEL (reference sequence). V gave up 0 bases and J gave up 6 bases, with 12 bases separating them. In nucleotides, the CDR3 is TGTGCCAGCAGCCAAGATGTAACGGGGGGTCAGCCCCAGCATTTT. Encoded protein: CASSQDVTGGQPQHF.

The chain carries TRBV5-1 and TRBJ2-7; TRBD1 matches 7 bases. Trimming cost V 0 bases and J 2 bases; bases outside gene matches: 2. Germline values: CDR1 SGHRS, CDR2 YFSETQ. The CDR3 contains 14 residues. CDR3 coding DNA: TGCGCCAGCAGCTTGGGGGACAGCACCTACGAGCAGTACTTC. It specifies CASSLGDSTYEQYF.

The J gene is TRBJ1-1, the V gene TRBV11-2, with 8 nucleotides matching TRBD1. The V and J ends lost 5 bases and 2 bases, in that order; junction bases with no gene match: 7. The CDR3 is 15 residues long. CDR1 is SGHAT, CDR2 FQNNGV, per germline. DNA for the CDR3: TGTGCCAGCAGCCCAGTGGACAGGGTTAACACTGAAGCTTTCTTT. Translation: CASSPVDRVNTEAFF.

The count of this clone is one. This chain connects TRBV27 to TRBJ2-3; D possibly corresponds to TRBD2 (6 bases). Germline V gene sequence: CDR1 MNHEY, CDR2 SMNVEV (reference sequence). Trimming cost V 3 bases and J 2 bases, with 18 bases left between them. There are 17 residues in the CDR3. CDR3 region: CASSFSLSGEVTDTQYF. The CDR3, as DNA: TGTGCCAGCAGTTTCAGTTTATCGGGGGAGGTCACAGATACGCAGTATTTT.

A few counts support this clone. This specimen includes other DNA sequences encoding the same CDR3. This chain uses TRBV30 with TRBJ1-2, with D maybe TRBD1 (6 bases). Trimming left V 2 bases short and J 2 bases short, with 9 bases between. Germline V gene lookup returns CDR1 GTSNPN and CDR2 SVGIG (reference sequence). This CDR3 has 13 amino acids. The CDR3, as DNA: TGTGCCTGGAGTCGGGGGGCGAACTATGGCTACACCTTC. Protein product: CAWSRGANYGYTF.

The chain joins TRBV7-2 to TRBJ1-2; D not resolved. The CDR3 consists of 13 residues. V was trimmed by 5 bases and J by 8 bases, leaving 15 bases between them. From germline, CDR1 is SGHTA and CDR2 FQGNSA. CDR3 in amino acids: CASSPTPGMGYTF. DNA of the CDR3: TGTGCCAGCAGCCCAACTCCGGGGATGGGCTACACCTTC. The full variable domain, in which reference TRBV7-2 and TRBJ1-2 provide the parts outside the CDR3, is GAGVSQSPSNKVTEKGKDVELRCDPISGHTALYWYRQSLGQGLEFLIYFQGNSAPDKSGLPSDRFSAERTGGSVSTLTIQRTQQEDSAVYLCASSPTPGMGYTFGSGTRLTVV.

V gene TRBV29-1 combines with J gene TRBJ1-5; unclear D gene. The CDR3 contains 14 residues. Germline assignment: CDR1 SQVTM and CDR2 ANQGSEA. Trimming removed 6 bases at V and 2 bases at J, with 14 bases between. In DNA form, the CDR3 reads TGCAGCGTCGCCCCATTACTCGGCAATCAGCCCCAGCATTTT. Translation gives CSVAPLLGNQPQHF.

This clone appeared a single time. The chain employs TRBV5-1 and TRBJ2-5, with 8 nucleotides matching TRBD1. CDR3 length equals 18 residues. From germline, CDR1 is SGHRS and CDR2 YFSETQ. Trimming at V came to 2 bases and at J to 1 base, leaving 13 bases not matched to a gene. CDR3 in amino acids: CASSLRPRDRGPQETQYF. The CDR3 coding sequence is TGCGCCAGCAGCTTACGTCCCAGAGACAGGGGACCCCAAGAGACCCAGTACTTC.

This rearrangement joins TRBV25-1 to TRBJ2-5, with D possibly matching TRBD1 (5 bases). The CDR3 covers 15 residues. Trimming shortened V by 0 bases and J by 4 bases, and 12 bases separated the two germline ends. Germline-derived CDR1 and CDR2 are MGHDK and SYGVNS. CDR3 bases: TGTGCCAGCAGTGAATATTTAAGGGGCGGAGAGACCCAGTACTTC. Its protein product is CASSEYLRGGETQYF.

This rearrangement joins TRBV5-6 to TRBJ2-5, with TRBD2 matching over 15 bases. The length of the CDR3 is 18 residues. Per the germline V gene, CDR1 is SGHDT and CDR2 is YYEEEE. V lost 4 bases to trimming and J lost 3 bases; unmatched junction nucleotides: 10. The CDR3 sequence is CASSLGTSGRRVEETQYF. The CDR3 bases are TGTGCCAGCAGCCTCGGGACTAGCGGGAGGCGGGTTGAAGAGACCCAGTACTTC.

The chain's CDR3 is CASSHQGGLAAYEQYF. Written as DNA, the CDR3 is TGTGCCAGCAGCCACCAAGGTGGGCTAGCGGCTTACGAGCAGTACTTC. This chain joins TRBV3-1 (or the pseudogene TRBV3-2) and TRBJ2-7; 7 bases line up with TRBD2. The V segment lost 3 bases and the J segment 4 bases; nucleotides outside the gene matches: 12. The CDR3 runs to 16 residues. Per the germline V gene, CDR1 is LGHDT and CDR2 is YNNKEL (reference sequence).

The rearrangement links TRBV18 to TRBJ1-6, with no clear D. This CDR3 has 13 amino acids. V lost 5 bases, J lost 7 bases, and 9 bases lay in between. In germline, CDR1 is KGHSH, CDR2 LQKENI. CDR3 region: CASSIDANSPLHF. CDR3 in DNA: TGTGCCAGCTCAATAGATGCCAATTCACCCCTCCACTTT.

The V call is TRBV28, the J call TRBJ1-3; D is perhaps TRBD1 (5 bases). The CDR3 has 14 amino acids. V was shortened by 7 bases and J by 0 bases, with 10 bases between the two germline ends. Per germline, CDR1 MDHEN and CDR2 SYDVKM. CDR3 sequence (DNA): TGTGCCAGCATCGACAGTCTCTCTGGAAACACCATATATTTT. Protein: CASIDSLSGNTIYF. The full variable domain, with the rest looked up from reference TRBV28 and TRBJ1-3, is DVKVTQSSRYLVKRTGEKVFLECVQDMDHENMFWYRQDPGLGLRLIYFSYDVKMKEKGDIPEGYSVSREKKERFSLILESASTNQTSMYLCASIDSLSGNTIYFGEGSWLTVV.

The CDR3 region has the DNA TGTGCCAGCAGCTTCGGGGACAGCTATCAGCCCCAGCATTTT. Residues: CASSFGDSYQPQHF. The V gene is TRBV7-9, the J gene TRBJ1-5; 7 bases align to TRBD1. Germline V lookup: CDR1 SEHNR, CDR2 FQNEAQ (reference sequence). This CDR3 is 14 amino acids long. J was trimmed by 5 bases and V by 3 bases; bases with no gene match: 4.